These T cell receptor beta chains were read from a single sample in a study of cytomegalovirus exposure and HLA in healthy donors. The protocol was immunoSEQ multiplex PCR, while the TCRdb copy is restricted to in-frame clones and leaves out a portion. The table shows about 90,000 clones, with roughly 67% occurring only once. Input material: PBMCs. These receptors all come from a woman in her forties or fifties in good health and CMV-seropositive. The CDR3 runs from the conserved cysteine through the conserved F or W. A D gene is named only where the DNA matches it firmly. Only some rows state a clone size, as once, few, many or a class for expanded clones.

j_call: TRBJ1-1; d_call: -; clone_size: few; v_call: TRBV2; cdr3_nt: TGTGCCAGCACCCCCAGGGATTGGACAGTGGGTACTGAAGCTTTCTTT; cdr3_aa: CASTPRDWTVGTEAFF
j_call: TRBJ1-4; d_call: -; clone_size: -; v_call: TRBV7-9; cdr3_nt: TGTTCCAGCAGCCTCAGGGGTGAAAAACTGTTTTTT; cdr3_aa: CSSSLRGEKLFF
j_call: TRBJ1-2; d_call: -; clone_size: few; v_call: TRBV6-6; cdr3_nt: TGTGCCAGCAGTCAGGAATCCTATGGCTACACCTTC; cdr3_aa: CASSQESYGYTF
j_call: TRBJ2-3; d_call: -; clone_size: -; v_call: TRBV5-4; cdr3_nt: TGTGCCAGCCGAGCGGACAGTAACACAGATACGCAGTATTTT; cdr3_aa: CASRADSNTDTQYF
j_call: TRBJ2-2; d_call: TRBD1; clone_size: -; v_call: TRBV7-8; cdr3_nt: TGTGCCAGCAGCTTAGGGACAGGAAACACCGGGGAGCTGTTTTTT; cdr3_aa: CASSLGTGNTGELFF
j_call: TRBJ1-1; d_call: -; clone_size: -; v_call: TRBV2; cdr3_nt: TGTGCCAGCAGGAGGGGGTCCGCTATGAACACTGAAGCTTTCTTT; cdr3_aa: CASRRGSAMNTEAFF
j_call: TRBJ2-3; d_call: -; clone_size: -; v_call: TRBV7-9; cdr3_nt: TGTGCCAGCAGCTTAGTTAGCGCCGAGACAGATACGCAGTATTTT; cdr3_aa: CASSLVSAETDTQYF
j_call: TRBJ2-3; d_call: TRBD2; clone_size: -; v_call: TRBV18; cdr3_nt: TGTGCCAGCTCCGAACTAGCGGGGGGGAACACCGATACGCAGTATTTT; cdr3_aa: CASSELAGGNTDTQYF
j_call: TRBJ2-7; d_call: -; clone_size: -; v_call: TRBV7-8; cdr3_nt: TGTGCCAGCAGTTACTCTGGGAGCGACGAGCAGTACTTC; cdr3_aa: CASSYSGSDEQYF
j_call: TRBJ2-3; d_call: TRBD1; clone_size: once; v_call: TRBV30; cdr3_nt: TGTGCCGGGACAGGGAGGGTAGATACGCAGTACTTT; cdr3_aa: CAGTGRVDTQYF
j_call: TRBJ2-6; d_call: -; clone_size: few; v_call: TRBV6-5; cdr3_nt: TGTGCCAGCAAGGACCAGGGTTTTGGGGCCAACGTCCTGACTTTC; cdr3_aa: CASKDQGFGANVLTF
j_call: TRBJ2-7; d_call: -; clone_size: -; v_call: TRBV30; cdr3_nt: TGTGCCTGGGCAGGGGCCGCCAGCGAGCAGTACTTC; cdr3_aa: CAWAGAASEQYF
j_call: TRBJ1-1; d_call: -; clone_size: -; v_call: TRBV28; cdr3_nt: TGTACCAGCAGTCAACAGGGTTACTTCATGAACACTGAAGCTTTCTTT; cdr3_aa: CTSSQQGYFMNTEAFF
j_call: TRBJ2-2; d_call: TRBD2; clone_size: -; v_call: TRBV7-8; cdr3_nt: TGTGCCAGCAGCTTAGGTGGGGGGGTGAACACCGGGGAGCTGTTTTTT; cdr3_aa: CASSLGGGVNTGELFF
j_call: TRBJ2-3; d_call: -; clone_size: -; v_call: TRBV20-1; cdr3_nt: TGCAGTGCTGAGGCTGGGGATACGCAGTATTTT; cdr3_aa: CSAEAGDTQYF
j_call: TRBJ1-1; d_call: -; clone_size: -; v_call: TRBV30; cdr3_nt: TGTGCCTGGAGGGCGTCTACGGGTTTCACTGAAGCTTTCTTT; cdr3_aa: CAWRASTGFTEAFF
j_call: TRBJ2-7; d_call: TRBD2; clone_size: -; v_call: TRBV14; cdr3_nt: TGTGCCAGCAGCCAAGAGGGTAGCGGGGACCTCTCCTACGAGCAGTACTTC; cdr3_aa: CASSQEGSGDLSYEQYF
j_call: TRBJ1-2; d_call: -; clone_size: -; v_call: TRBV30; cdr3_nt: TGTGCCTGGAGTGTGGGGAGGCATTTCTATGGCTACACCTTC; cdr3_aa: CAWSVGRHFYGYTF
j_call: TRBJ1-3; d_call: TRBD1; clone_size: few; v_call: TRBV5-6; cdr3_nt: TGTGCCAGCAGCTCCACTGACAGGGCCACACTCTCTGGAAACACCATATATTTT; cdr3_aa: CASSSTDRATLSGNTIYF
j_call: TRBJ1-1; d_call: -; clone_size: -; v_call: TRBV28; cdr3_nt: TGTGCCAGCAGCCAGATCGCGAACACTGAAGCTTTCTTT; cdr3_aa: CASSQIANTEAFF
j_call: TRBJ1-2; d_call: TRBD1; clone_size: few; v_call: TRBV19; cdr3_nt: TGTGCCAGTAATTCGGACAGGGTGTCAGGCTACACCTTC; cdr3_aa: CASNSDRVSGYTF
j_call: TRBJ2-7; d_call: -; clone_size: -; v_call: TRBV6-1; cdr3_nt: TGTGCCAGCAGTGAATCAACCTACGAGCAGTACTTC; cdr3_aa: CASSESTYEQYF
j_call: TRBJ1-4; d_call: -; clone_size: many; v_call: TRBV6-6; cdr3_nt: TGTGCCAGCAGTCCAAATGAGCAGGGTGAAAAACTGTTTTTT; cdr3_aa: CASSPNEQGEKLFF
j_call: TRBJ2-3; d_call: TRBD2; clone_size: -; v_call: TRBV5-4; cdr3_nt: TGTGCCAGCAGCTTGGCCGGACTAGCGTCAGATACGCAGTATTTT; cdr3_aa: CASSLAGLASDTQYF
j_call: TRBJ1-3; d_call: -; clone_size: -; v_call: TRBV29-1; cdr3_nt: TGCAGCGTTGTTCAACCCCGGGATTCCACCATATATTTT; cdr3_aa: CSVVQPRDSTIYF
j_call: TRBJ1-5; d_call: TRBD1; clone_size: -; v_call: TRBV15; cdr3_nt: TGTGCCACCAGCCCGGGACAGGCTCGGCCCCAGCATTTT; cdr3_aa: CATSPGQARPQHF
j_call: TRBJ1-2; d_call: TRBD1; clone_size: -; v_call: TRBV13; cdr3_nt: TGTGCCAGCAGCTTAGGACAGGGGGCGCGCGGCTACACCTTC; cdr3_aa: CASSLGQGARGYTF
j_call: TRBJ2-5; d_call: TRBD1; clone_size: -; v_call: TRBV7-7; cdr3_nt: TGTGCCAGCAGTATAGACAGGGATCGGACCCAGTACTTC; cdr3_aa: CASSIDRDRTQYF
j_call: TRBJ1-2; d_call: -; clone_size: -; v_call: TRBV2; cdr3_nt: TGTGCCAGCGTCCAGGTGGGGGCGGATGGCTACACCTTC; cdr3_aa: CASVQVGADGYTF
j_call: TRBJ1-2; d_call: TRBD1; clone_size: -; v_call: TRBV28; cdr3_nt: TGTGCCAGCAGTCCCGGACAGGGAAGGAGCTATGGCTACACCTTC; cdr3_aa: CASSPGQGRSYGYTF
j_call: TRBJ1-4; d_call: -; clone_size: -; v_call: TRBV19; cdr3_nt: TGTGCCAGTAGTACGGGACATTATGAAAAACTGTTTTTT; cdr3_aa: CASSTGHYEKLFF
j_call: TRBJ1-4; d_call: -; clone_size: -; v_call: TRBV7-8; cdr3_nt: TGTGCCAGCAGTTCCCGGGGGGGGCAGGCGACTAATGAAAAACTGTTTTTT; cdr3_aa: CASSSRGGQATNEKLFF
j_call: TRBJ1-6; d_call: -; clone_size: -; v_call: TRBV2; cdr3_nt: TGTGCCAGTTACAGGGAGTTGAATTCACCCCTCCACTTT; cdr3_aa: CASYRELNSPLHF
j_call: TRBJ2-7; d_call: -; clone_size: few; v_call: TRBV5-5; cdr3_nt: TGTGCCAGCAGCTTGGCTTGGGCCTCGTCAAAAGAAGAGCAGTACTTC; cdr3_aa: CASSLAWASSKEEQYF
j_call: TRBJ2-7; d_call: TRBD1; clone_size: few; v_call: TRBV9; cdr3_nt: TGTGCCAGCAGCGTAGGGGTTCAGGGGGTCGAGCAGTACTTC; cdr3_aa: CASSVGVQGVEQYF
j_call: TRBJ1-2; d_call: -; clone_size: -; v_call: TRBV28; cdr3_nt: TGTGCCAGCAGTACAGGGATGAACTATGGCTACACCTTC; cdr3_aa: CASSTGMNYGYTF
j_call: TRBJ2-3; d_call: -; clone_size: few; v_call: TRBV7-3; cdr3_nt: TGTGCCAGCAGCTTAACGGGGGCTTCAGATACGCAGTATTTT; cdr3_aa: CASSLTGASDTQYF
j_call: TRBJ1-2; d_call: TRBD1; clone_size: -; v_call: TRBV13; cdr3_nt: TGTGCCAGCAGCTTAGGTCAGGGGGAGAACTATGGCTACACCTTC; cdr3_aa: CASSLGQGENYGYTF
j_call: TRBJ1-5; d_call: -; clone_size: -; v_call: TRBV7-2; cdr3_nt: TGTGCCAGCAGCCCCACAGCCAGCGGTTTTAGCAATCAGCCCCAGCATTTT; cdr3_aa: CASSPTASGFSNQPQHF
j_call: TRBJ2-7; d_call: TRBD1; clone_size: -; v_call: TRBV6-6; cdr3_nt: TGTGCCAGCAGTGCAGGACAGGGGGAGAAAAACGAGCAGTACTTC; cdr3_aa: CASSAGQGEKNEQYF
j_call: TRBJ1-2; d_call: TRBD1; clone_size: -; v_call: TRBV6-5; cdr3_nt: TGTGCCAGCAGTACCGGACAGGGGTACTATGGCTACACCTTC; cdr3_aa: CASSTGQGYYGYTF
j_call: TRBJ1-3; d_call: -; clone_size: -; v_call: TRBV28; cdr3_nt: TGTGCCAGCAGTTTGTCCGTGAGCTCTGGAAACACCATATATTTT; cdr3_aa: CASSLSVSSGNTIYF
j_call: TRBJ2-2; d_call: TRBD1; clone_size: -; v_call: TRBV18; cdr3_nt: TGTGCCAGCTCGGGACAGGCCACCGGGGAGCTGTTTTTT; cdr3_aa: CASSGQATGELFF
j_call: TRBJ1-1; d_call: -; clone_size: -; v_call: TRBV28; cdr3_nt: TGTGCCAGCAGTTTAGAGGGCCTCAACACTGAAGCTTTCTTT; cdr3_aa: CASSLEGLNTEAFF
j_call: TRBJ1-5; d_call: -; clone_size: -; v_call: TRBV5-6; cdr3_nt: TGTGCCAGCAGCTTGGGCGTCGGCGGGGCTCAGCCCCAGCATTTT; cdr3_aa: CASSLGVGGAQPQHF
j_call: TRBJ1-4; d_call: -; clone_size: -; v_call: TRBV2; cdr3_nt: TGTGCCAGCAGCTTGCTCGGTGCGAGGTTTTTT; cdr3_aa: CASSLLGARFF
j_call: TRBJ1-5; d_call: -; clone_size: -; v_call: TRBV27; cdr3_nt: TGTGCCAGCAGTTTATTAGGGGGTTATCAGCCCCAGCATTTT; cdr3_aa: CASSLLGGYQPQHF
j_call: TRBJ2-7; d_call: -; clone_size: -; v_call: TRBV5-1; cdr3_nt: TGCGCCAGCAGCTTGGTCACTAGCTCCTACGAGCAGTACTTC; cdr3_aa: CASSLVTSSYEQYF
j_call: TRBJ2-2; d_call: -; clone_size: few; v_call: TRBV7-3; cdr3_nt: TGTGCCAGCAGTAACCACAGCCCCGATGGTGTCACCGGGGAGCTGTTTTTT; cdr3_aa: CASSNHSPDGVTGELFF
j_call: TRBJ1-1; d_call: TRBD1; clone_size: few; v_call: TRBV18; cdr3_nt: TGTGCCAGCTCACCAGGACAGGCCCTGAACACTGAAGCTTTCTTT; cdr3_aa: CASSPGQALNTEAFF
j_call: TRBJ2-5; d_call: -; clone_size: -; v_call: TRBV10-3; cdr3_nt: TGTGCCATCAGTGACAGACAAGAGACCCAGTACTTC; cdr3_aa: CAISDRQETQYF
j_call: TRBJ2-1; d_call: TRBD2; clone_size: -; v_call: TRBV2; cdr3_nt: TGTGCCAGCAGTGAAGGGACTAGCGGGGACAATGAGCAGTTCTTC; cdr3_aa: CASSEGTSGDNEQFF
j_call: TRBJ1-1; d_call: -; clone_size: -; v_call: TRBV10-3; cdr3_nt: TGTGCCATCAGTGAGTCGGCAGGGGTTTTCACTGAAGCTTTCTTT; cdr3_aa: CAISESAGVFTEAFF